Below are 20 T cell receptor beta chains sequenced from a single sample in a study of early T cells in non-severe SARS-CoV-2 infection. MiXCR, applied by TCRdb to the 5' RACE reads, yields one record per CDR3 protein. The sample carries more than 35,000 distinct CDR3 sequences, over 5% recorded once. Sequencing was carried out using whole blood. Receptor source: an adult who was a healthcare worker with PCR-confirmed SARS-CoV-2 infection or an uninfected control (not recorded which).

This chain uses TRBV15 with TRBJ2-1; tentative D call: TRBD1 (6 bases). CDR3 length: 13 amino acids. Trimming took off 7 bases at V and 5 bases at J, with 12 bases between the two ends. Germline lookup yields CDR1 LNHNV and CDR2 YYDKDF (reference sequence). CDR3 loop: CATKIEGDNEQFF. CDR3 in DNA: TGTGCCACCAAGATCGAGGGGGACAATGAGCAGTTCTTC.

The rearrangement links TRBV7-3 to TRBJ2-5; 7 nucleotides align to TRBD2. Germline CDR1 reads SGHTA; CDR2 reads FQGTGA. The CDR3 is made up of 15 amino acids. V gave up 4 bases and J gave up 2 bases; unmatched junction bases: 7. The CDR3 protein is CASSSEGLSQETQYF. CDR3 sequence (DNA): TGTGCCAGCAGCTCCGAGGGACTATCTCAAGAGACCCAGTACTTC.

The J gene is TRBJ1-4, the V gene TRBV6-5; possibly TRBD1 for D (6 bases). Per the germline V gene, CDR1 is MNHEY and CDR2 is SVGAGI. V was shortened by 7 bases and J by 7 bases, with 16 bases between the two germline ends. The CDR3 spans 14 residues. For the CDR3, the DNA is TGTGCCAGCAAGGGGGGAACTGGCGGTGAAAAACTGTTTTTT. As protein: CASKGGTGGEKLFF.

This chain links TRBV3-1 with TRBJ2-3, with D perhaps TRBD1 (7 bases). The CDR3 spans 17 residues. CDR1 is LGHDT, CDR2 YNNKEL, per germline (reference sequence). The ends were cut back, 1 base at V and 3 bases at J, with 17 bases in the middle. The CDR3 DNA follows: TGTGCCAGCAGCCAAGTGCTAGGCGCAGGGGGGACAGATACGCAGTATTTT. Amino acids: CASSQVLGAGGTDTQYF.

V and J are TRBV28 and TRBJ2-5; D is possibly TRBD2 (6 bases). V shed 4 bases and J shed 5 bases, with 20 bases lying between them. Germline V gene sequence: CDR1 MDHEN, CDR2 SYDVKM. This CDR3 spans 16 amino acids. The CDR3 coding sequence is TGTGCCAGCAGTTCTTCCGGAGGGAATCAGGGCGAGACCCAGTACTTC. The encoded protein is CASSSSGGNQGETQYF.

This clonotype was observed many times. The V call is TRBV3-1, the J call TRBJ2-1; maybe TRBD2 (5 bases). The CDR3 sequence is 16 residues long. The germline V gene encodes CDR1 LGHDT and CDR2 YNNKEL (reference sequence). V lost 2 bases to trimming and J lost 0 bases, with 11 bases between them. The chain's CDR3 is CASSQRSGSSYNEQFF. The CDR3 nucleotides read TGTGCCAGCAGCCAACGATCGGGGAGCTCCTACAATGAGCAGTTCTTC.

This clonotype was counted ten times or more. The rearrangement uses TRBV11-2 and TRBJ1-2; 10 nucleotides agree with TRBD1. The V gene end was trimmed by 3 bases and the J gene end by 5 bases; junction bases not matched to a gene: 3. The CDR3 runs 14 residues. Germline CDR1 reads SGHAT; CDR2 reads FQNNGV. CDR3: CASSFPGQGYGYTF. As DNA, the CDR3 is TGTGCCAGCAGCTTCCCGGGACAGGGGTATGGCTACACCTTC.

In its sample, this clonotype was seen a few times. V usage is TRBV21-1 and J usage is TRBJ2-3. TRBV21-1 is assigned pseudogene status. CDR3 length: 15 amino acids. The CDR3 reads CASSKDPRRADTQYF. The CDR3, as DNA: TGTGCCAGCAGCAAAGACCCTAGGCGTGCAGATACGCAGTATTTT.

Only a few counts were recorded for this clonotype. One end of the junction is discordant with germline, which a read error may explain. J is TRBJ2-1 and V is TRBV11-2; D is unclear. Germline CDR1 SGHAT, CDR2 FQNNGV. CDR3 size: 11 residues. As DNA, the CDR3 is TGTGCCAGCAGCGCCTATAATGAGCAGTTCTTC. Amino acids: CASSAYNEQFF.

This clonotype was seen a few times. This chain joins TRBV5-5 and TRBJ2-3; D is unclear. Looked up from germline, CDR1 is SGHKS and CDR2 is YYEKEE (reference sequence). V lost 2 bases, J lost 0 bases, and 10 bases lay in between. The CDR3 has 15 amino acids. The CDR3 here is CASSFGDVSTDTQYF. As DNA, the CDR3 is TGTGCCAGCAGCTTTGGCGACGTTAGCACAGATACGCAGTATTTT. Full variable domain (missing parts from reference TRBV5-5 and TRBJ2-3): DAGVTQSPTHLIKTRGQQVTLRCSPISGHKSVSWYQQVLGQGPQFIFQYYEKEERGRGNFPDRFSARQFPNYSSELNVNALLLGDSALYLCASSFGDVSTDTQYFGPGTRLTVL.

This clonotype was seen many times. This chain links TRBV7-9 with TRBJ2-7, with unresolved D. Per germline, CDR1 SEHNR and CDR2 FQNEAQ (reference sequence). The ends were cut back, 0 bases at V and 1 base at J, with 4 bases in the middle. The CDR3 spans 13 residues. DNA of the CDR3: TGTGCCAGCAGCTTAGCCAGATCCTACGAGCAGTACTTC. It specifies CASSLARSYEQYF.

This clonotype was picked up a small number of times. V and J are TRBV12-3 or TRBV12-4 and TRBJ2-1; TRBD2 might be the D (6 bases). The V end was cut by 0 bases, the J end by 3 bases, with 12 bases between. The CDR3 sequence is 16 residues long. The CDR3 protein is CASSLAFLGSYNEQFF. In DNA, the CDR3 is TGTGCCAGCAGTTTAGCTTTTCTCGGGAGCTACAATGAGCAGTTCTTC.

This clonotype was recorded many times. In DNA form, the CDR3 reads TGCAGTGCTAGAGGGGGCCAGGAGAGTGAAAAACTGTTTTTT. It specifies CSARGGQESEKLFF. This chain joins TRBV20-1 and TRBJ1-4; D is perhaps TRBD1 (5 bases). V lost 1 base and J 7 bases, leaving 13 bases between the germline ends. The V gene's germline CDR1 is DFQATT and CDR2 SNEGSKA (reference sequence). The CDR3 runs 14 residues.

The rearrangement uses TRBV28 and TRBJ2-5, with 7 bases fitting TRBD1. The CDR3 loop spans 17 amino acids. Germline V gene sequence: CDR1 MDHEN, CDR2 SYDVKM. Germline trimming cut 5 bases from V and 4 bases from J; bases unmatched to any gene: 16. DNA for the CDR3: TGTGCCAGCAGTCCGAACCAGGGGAAACCAGGGGGAGAGACCCAGTACTTC. It encodes CASSPNQGKPGGETQYF. The whole variable domain, filled in from reference TRBV28 and TRBJ2-5, reads DVKVTQSSRYLVKRTGEKVFLECVQDMDHENMFWYRQDPGLGLRLIYFSYDVKMKEKGDIPEGYSVSREKKERFSLILESASTNQTSMYLCASSPNQGKPGGETQYFGPGTRLLVL.

This clonotype was counted a few times. J is TRBJ2-6 and V is TRBV27; D call uncertain. The germline CDR1 and CDR2 sequences are MNHEY and SMNVEV (reference sequence). The CDR3 totals 12 residues. Trimming cost V 10 bases and J 4 bases, with 8 bases left between them. The CDR3 region has the DNA TGTGCCACCGGCGCCGGGGCCAACGTCCTGACTTTC. Translated: CATGAGANVLTF.

This clonotype occurred many times. The chain joins TRBV11-3 to TRBJ1-1, with D perhaps TRBD1 (5 bases). The CDR3 sequence is 13 residues long. CDR1 and CDR2 from the germline V gene are SGHNT and YENEEA. V lost 3 bases to trimming and J lost 5 bases, with 10 bases between them. In nucleotides, the CDR3 is TGTGCCAGCAGCTTGAGGGGCAAGACTGAAGCTTTCTTT. Its protein product is CASSLRGKTEAFF.

The V gene is TRBV5-4, the J gene TRBJ2-7; a weak D match, TRBD2 (6 bases). Germline V CDR1 and CDR2: SGHNT, YYREEE (reference sequence). The CDR3 runs to 13 residues. The V and J ends lost 4 bases and 0 bases respectively, with 8 bases between them. The CDR3 DNA is TGTGCCAGCAGCGGCGGGACCTCCTACGAGCAGTACTTC. Protein product: CASSGGTSYEQYF. The full variable domain, rest sourced from reference TRBV5-4 and TRBJ2-7, is ETGVTQSPTHLIKTRGQQVTLRCSSQSGHNTVSWYQQALGQGPQFIFQYYREEENGRGNFPPRFSGLQFPNYSSELNVNALELDDSALYLCASSGGTSYEQYFGPGTRLTVT.

V usage is TRBV28 and J usage is TRBJ1-1; no clear D gene. The germline V gene encodes CDR1 MDHEN and CDR2 SYDVKM. V was cut by 5 bases and J by 0 bases, with 16 bases left in between. The CDR3 runs to 16 residues. The CDR3 sequence: CASSQPPWTLNTEAFF. The DNA for the CDR3 is TGTGCCAGCAGTCAACCCCCCTGGACCCTGAACACTGAAGCTTTCTTT.

The CDR3 nucleotides are TGCAGTGCTAGAGAACGCGGGAGACCACTCTACGAGCAGTACTTC. Protein product: CSARERGRPLYEQYF. This chain uses TRBV20-1 with TRBJ2-7; 7 bases fit TRBD2. The junction had 8 bases not matched to a gene; V was cut back by 0 bases and J by 3 bases. The CDR3 length is 15 residues. Germline loops: CDR1 DFQATT, CDR2 SNEGSKA (reference sequence).

This clonotype showed up many times. CDR3 DNA sequence: TGTGCCAGCAGTTTAAGCCCAGGGTCAAACATTCAGTACTTC. Translating gives CASSLSPGSNIQYF. The V and J genes are TRBV28 and TRBJ2-4; maybe TRBD1 (5 bases). V was shortened by 2 bases and J by 6 bases, with 11 bases between the two germline ends. The CDR3 sequence is 14 residues long. CDR1 and CDR2 from the germline V gene are MDHEN and SYDVKM.